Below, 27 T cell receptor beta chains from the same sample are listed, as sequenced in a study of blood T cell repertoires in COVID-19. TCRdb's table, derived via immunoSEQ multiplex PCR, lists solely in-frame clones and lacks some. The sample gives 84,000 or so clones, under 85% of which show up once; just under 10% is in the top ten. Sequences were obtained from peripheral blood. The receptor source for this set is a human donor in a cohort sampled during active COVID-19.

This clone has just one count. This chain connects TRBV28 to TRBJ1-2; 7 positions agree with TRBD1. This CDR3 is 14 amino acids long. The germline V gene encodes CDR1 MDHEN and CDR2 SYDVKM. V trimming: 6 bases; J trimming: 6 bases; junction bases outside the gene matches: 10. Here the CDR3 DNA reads TGTGCCAGCAGCAAGACAGGGAGGAGGGATGGCTACACCTTC. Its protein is CASSKTGRRDGYTF.

The CDR3 loop reads CASSSRYEQYF. DNA of the CDR3: TGTGCCAGCAGTTCGAGATACGAGCAGTACTTC. The chain carries TRBV6-5 and TRBJ2-7; D remains ambiguous. Germline values: CDR1 MNHEY, CDR2 SVGAGI. Trimming removed 4 bases at V and 4 bases at J, with 5 bases between. CDR3 size: 11 residues.

This CDR3 reads CASSGQGMGEQYF. As DNA, the CDR3 is TGTGCCAGCAGCGGACAGGGGATGGGCGAGCAGTACTTC. The V gene is TRBV9, the J gene TRBJ2-7; 8 bases agree with TRBD1. Germline V lookup: CDR1 SGDLS, CDR2 YYNGEE. The CDR3 length is 13 residues. V shed 3 bases and J 6 bases; nucleotides not matched to a gene: 5.

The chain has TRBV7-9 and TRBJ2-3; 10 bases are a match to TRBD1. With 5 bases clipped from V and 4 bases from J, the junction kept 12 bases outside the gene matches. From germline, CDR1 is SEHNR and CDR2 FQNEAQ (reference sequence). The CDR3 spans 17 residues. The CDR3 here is CASSPPFRDRGSDTQYF. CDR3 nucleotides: TGTGCCAGCAGCCCCCCGTTCCGGGACAGGGGCTCAGATACGCAGTATTTT.

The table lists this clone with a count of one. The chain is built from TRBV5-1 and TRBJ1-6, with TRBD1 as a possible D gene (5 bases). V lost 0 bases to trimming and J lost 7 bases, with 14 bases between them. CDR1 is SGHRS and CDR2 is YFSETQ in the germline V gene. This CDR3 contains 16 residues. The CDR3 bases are TGCGCCAGCAGCTTGGCTCGGGACTCTTCCAATTCACCCCTCCACTTT. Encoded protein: CASSLARDSSNSPLHF.

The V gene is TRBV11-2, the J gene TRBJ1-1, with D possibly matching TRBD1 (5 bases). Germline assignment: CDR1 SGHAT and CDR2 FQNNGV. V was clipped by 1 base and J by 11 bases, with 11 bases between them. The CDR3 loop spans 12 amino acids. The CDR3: CASSLGQAGAFF. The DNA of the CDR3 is TGTGCCAGCAGCTTAGGTCAGGCAGGGGCTTTCTTT.

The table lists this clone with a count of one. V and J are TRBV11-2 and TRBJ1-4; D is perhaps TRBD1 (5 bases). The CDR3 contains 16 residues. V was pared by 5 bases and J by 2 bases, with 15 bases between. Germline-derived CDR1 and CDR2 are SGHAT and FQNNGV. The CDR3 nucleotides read TGTGCCAGCAGCGCCCGGCTGCGGGGGACTAATGAAAAACTGTTTTTT. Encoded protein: CASSARLRGTNEKLFF.

In DNA, the CDR3 is TGTGCCAGTAGTATTCCAAGGACAGGGGGAAACTATGGCTACACCTTC. It yields the protein CASSIPRTGGNYGYTF. The rearrangement links TRBV19 to TRBJ1-2; 10 positions match TRBD1. The V gene's germline CDR1 is LNHDA and CDR2 SQIVND (reference sequence). The CDR3 is 16 amino acids. Trimming removed 3 bases from V and 2 bases from J; junction bases left unmatched: 6. Full variable domain (outside the CDR3, taken from reference TRBV19 and TRBJ1-2): DGGITQSPKYLFRKEGQNVTLSCEQNLNHDAMYWYRQDPGQGLRLIYYSQIVNDFQKGDIAEGYSVSREKKESFPLTVTSAQKNPTAFYLCASSIPRTGGNYGYTFGSGTRLTVV.

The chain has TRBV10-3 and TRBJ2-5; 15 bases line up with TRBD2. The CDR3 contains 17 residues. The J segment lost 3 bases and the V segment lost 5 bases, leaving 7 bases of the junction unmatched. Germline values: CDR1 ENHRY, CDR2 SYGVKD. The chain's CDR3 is CAISSGLAGGIEETQYF. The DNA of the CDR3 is TGTGCCATCAGTTCGGGACTAGCGGGGGGAATAGAAGAGACCCAGTACTTC.

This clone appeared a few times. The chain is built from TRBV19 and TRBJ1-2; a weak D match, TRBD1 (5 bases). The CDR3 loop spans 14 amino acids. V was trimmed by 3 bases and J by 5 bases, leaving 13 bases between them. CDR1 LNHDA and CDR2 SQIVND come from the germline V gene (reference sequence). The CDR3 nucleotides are TGTGCCAGTAGTATTGAAACAGGACAATATGGCTACACCTTC. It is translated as CASSIETGQYGYTF.

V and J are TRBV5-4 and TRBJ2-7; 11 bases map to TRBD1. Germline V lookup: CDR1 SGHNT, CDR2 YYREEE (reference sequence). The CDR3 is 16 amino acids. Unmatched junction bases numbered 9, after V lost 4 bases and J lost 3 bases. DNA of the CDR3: TGTGCCAGCAGCCCCCCAGCAGGGACAGGGGGCTACGAGCAGTACTTC. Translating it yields CASSPPAGTGGYEQYF.

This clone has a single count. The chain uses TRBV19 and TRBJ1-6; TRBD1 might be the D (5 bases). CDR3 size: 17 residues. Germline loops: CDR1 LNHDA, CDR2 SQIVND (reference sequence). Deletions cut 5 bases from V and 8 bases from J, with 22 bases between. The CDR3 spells CASSHLTGQSNYSPLHF. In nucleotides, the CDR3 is TGTGCCAGTAGTCATCTCACAGGACAATCCAATTATTCACCCCTCCACTTT.

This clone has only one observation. In nucleotides, the CDR3 is TGTGCCAGCAGCCCTCAGGGGGGCTTTGGGACTGAAGCTTTCTTT. It translates to CASSPQGGFGTEAFF. The J gene is TRBJ1-1, the V gene TRBV27, with 7 bases matching TRBD1. The V gene end was trimmed by 6 bases and the J gene end by 5 bases; junction bases not matched to a gene: 12. Per germline, CDR1 MNHEY and CDR2 SMNVEV (reference sequence). The CDR3 has 15 amino acids.

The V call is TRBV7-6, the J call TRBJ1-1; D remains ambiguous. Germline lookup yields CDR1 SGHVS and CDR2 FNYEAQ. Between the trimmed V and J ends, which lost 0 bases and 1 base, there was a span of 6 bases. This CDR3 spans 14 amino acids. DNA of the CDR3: TGTGCCAGCAGCTTAGCGTCAGGGAACACTGAAGCTTTCTTT. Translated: CASSLASGNTEAFF.

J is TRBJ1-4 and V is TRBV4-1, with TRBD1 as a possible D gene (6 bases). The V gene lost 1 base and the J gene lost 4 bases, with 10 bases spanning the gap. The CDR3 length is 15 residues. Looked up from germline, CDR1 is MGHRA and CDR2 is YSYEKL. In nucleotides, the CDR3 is TGCGCCAGCAGCCAAGTAGGGGGGGTTAATGAAAAACTGTTTTTT. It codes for CASSQVGGVNEKLFF.

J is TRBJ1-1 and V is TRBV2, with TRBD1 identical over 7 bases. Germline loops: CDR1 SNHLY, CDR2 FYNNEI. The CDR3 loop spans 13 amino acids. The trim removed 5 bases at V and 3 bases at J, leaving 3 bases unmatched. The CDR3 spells CASSTGQHTEAFF. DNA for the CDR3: TGTGCCAGCAGTACGGGACAGCACACTGAAGCTTTCTTT.

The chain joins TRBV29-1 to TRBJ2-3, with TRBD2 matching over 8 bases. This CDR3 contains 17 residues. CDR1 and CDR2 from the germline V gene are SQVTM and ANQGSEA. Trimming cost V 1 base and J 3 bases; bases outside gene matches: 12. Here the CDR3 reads CSVEGGVPGLVTDTQYF. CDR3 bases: TGCAGCGTTGAAGGAGGGGTCCCGGGACTAGTGACAGATACGCAGTATTTT.

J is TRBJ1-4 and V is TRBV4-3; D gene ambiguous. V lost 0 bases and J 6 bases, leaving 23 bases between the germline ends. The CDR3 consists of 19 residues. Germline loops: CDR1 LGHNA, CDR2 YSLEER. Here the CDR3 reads CASSQDKAGYPGDYEKLFF. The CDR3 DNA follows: TGCGCCAGCAGCCAAGATAAAGCCGGTTACCCCGGAGATTATGAAAAACTGTTTTTT.

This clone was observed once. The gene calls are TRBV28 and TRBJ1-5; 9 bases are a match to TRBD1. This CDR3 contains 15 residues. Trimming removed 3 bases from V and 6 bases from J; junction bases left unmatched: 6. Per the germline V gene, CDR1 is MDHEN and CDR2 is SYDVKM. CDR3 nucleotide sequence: TGTGCCAGCAGTTTCAGGGACAGGGTTCTTCAGCCCCAGCATTTT. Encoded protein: CASSFRDRVLQPQHF.

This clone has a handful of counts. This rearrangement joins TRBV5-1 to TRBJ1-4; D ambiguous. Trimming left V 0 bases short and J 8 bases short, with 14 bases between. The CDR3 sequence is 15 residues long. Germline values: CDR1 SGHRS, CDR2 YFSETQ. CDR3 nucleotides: TGCGCCAGCAGCTTGGGGGCAGGTCTGAGAGAAAAACTGTTTTTT. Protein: CASSLGAGLREKLFF.

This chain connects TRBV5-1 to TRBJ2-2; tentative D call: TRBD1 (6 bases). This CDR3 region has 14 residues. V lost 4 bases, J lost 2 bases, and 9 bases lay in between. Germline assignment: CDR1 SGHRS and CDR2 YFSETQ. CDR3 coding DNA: TGCGCCAGCAGCCCACAGGGCAACACCGGGGAGCTGTTTTTT. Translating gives CASSPQGNTGELFF.

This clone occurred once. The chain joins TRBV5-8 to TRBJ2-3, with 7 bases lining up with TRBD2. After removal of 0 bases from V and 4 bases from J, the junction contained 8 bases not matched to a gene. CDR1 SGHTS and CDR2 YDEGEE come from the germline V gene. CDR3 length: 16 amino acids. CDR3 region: CASSLGRLASPDTQYF. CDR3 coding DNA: TGTGCCAGCAGCTTGGGGCGACTAGCCAGCCCAGATACGCAGTATTTT.

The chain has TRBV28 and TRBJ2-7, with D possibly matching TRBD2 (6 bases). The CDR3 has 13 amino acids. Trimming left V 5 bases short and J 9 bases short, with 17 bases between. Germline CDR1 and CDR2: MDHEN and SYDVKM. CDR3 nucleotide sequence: TGTGCCAGCAGTAATGGGGGGATTTCGTTGCAGTACTTC. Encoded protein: CASSNGGISLQYF.

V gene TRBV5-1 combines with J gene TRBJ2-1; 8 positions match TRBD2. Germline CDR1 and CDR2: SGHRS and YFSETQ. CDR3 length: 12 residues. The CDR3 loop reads CATGLVWGEQFF. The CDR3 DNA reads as TGCGCTACGGGACTAGTATGGGGTGAGCAGTTCTTC.

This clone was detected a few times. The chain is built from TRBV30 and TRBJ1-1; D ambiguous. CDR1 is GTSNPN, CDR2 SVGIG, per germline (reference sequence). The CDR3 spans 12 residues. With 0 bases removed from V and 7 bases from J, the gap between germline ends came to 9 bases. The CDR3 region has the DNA TGTGCCTGGAGTGTACTTCGGGGTGAAGCTTTCTTT. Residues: CAWSVLRGEAFF.

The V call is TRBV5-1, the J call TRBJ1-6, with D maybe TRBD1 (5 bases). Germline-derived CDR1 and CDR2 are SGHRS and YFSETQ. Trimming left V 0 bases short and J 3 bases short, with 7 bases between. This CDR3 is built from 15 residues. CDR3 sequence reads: CASSLEGVYNSPLHF. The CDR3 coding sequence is TGCGCCAGCAGCTTGGAAGGGGTCTATAATTCACCCCTCCACTTT.

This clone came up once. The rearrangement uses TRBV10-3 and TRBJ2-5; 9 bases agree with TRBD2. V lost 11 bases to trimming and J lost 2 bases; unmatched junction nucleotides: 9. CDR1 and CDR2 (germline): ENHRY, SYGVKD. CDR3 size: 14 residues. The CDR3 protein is CAVPLTSGQETQYF. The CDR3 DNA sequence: TGTGCCGTTCCCTTGACTAGCGGACAAGAGACCCAGTACTTC.